Included here is one T cell receptor (beta chain) sequence, with context. The antigen is undetermined. The data belong to a study of cytomegalovirus exposure and HLA in healthy donors. Study-wide results and caveats: TCR beta sequences reportedly predicted most subjects' HLA-A and HLA-B alleles accurately. Productive status was seen about 90% or about 30% of the time for most TCR beta V segments in an earlier analysis. Across donors, sequencing depth was assumed by presence/absence analyses to be roughly uniform.

The CDR3 spans 18 residues. CDR1 and CDR2 (germline): SGDLS, YYNGEE. With V trimmed by 0 bases and J by 0 bases, 11 bases remained unmatched. PCR involved 60 Vbeta and 13 Jbeta primers. Produced via immunoSEQ multiplex PCR; TCRdb's table is partial and in-frame only. Of roughly 160,000 clones listed, approximately 84% are singletons. The receptor was isolated from a woman aged 50 to 65 in good health and CMV-seropositive. Sequenced material: PBMCs. The V gene is TRBV9, the J gene TRBJ1-1; 7 nucleotides align to TRBD1. The CDR3 loop is CASSVGAGGGHMNTEAFF. The DNA of the CDR3 is TGTGCCAGCAGCGTAGGGGCGGGAGGGGGCCATATGAACACTGAAGCTTTCTTT.